Shown below are 21 T cell receptor beta chains from a single sample sequenced in a study of identical twins. MiXCR, applied by TCRdb to the 5' RACE reads, yields one record per CDR3 protein. The table records 700,000 or so distinct CDR3 sequences, around 20% of them present only once. These data were also reused for a study on T cells expressing NK-cell markers.

The material sequenced was PBMCs. The source of these receptors is a woman aged 18-30 years in good health.

This clonotype showed up just a few times. V and J are TRBV6-1 and TRBJ1-5, with 8 nucleotides matching TRBD1. The CDR3 has 15 amino acids. Trimming took 8 bases from V and 2 from J; bases not matched to a gene: 8. Germline CDR1 MNHNS, CDR2 SASEGT. The CDR3 region is CASRRAGGGNQPQHF. For the CDR3, the DNA is TGTGCCAGCCGACGGGCAGGGGGCGGCAATCAGCCCCAGCATTTT.

This clonotype has just a few counts. The V and J genes are TRBV29-1 and TRBJ2-7; D possibly corresponds to TRBD2 (5 bases). The CDR3 loop spans 13 amino acids. Germline CDR1 and CDR2: SQVTM and ANQGSEA. Between the trimmed V and J ends, which lost 7 bases and 2 bases, there was a span of 15 bases. The DNA of the CDR3 is TGCAGCGCCTCCCCGGGAACGGCCTACGAGCAGTACTTC. Its protein product is CSASPGTAYEQYF.

This clonotype came up a few times. V and J are TRBV13 and TRBJ1-2; D not certain. This CDR3 has 14 residues. The germline V gene encodes CDR1 PRHDT and CDR2 FYEKMQ (reference sequence). Trimming removed 3 bases from V and 5 bases from J, with 13 bases in between. For the CDR3, the DNA is TGTGCCAGCAGCTTTCCCCGACCGGGGTATGGCTACACCTTC. Encoded protein: CASSFPRPGYGYTF.

The chain couples TRBV30 to TRBJ2-6, with no clear D. V lost 3 bases and J lost 4, with 13 bases in between. Germline assignment: CDR1 GTSNPN and CDR2 SVGIG (reference sequence). The length of the CDR3 is 15 residues. CDR3 loop: CAWRGSVDGANVLTF. The CDR3 nucleotides are TGTGCCTGGAGGGGTTCGGTGGACGGGGCCAACGTCCTGACTTTC.

The chain couples TRBV29-1 to TRBJ2-7; 7 positions agree with TRBD2. The germline V gene encodes CDR1 SQVTM and CDR2 ANQGSEA. CDR3 size: 10 residues. V was clipped by 7 bases and J by 7 bases; unmatched bases: 4. DNA for the CDR3: TGCAGCGCTCCGGGGGGTGAGCAGTACTTC. Its protein is CSAPGGEQYF.

The chain couples TRBV5-1 to TRBJ1-1; D might be TRBD1 (5 bases). Trimming cost V 3 bases and J 2 bases, with 11 bases left between them. The CDR3 sequence is 14 residues long. Looked up from germline, CDR1 is SGHRS and CDR2 is YFSETQ. The CDR3 bases are TGCGCCAGCAGCTCAGGGTCTTCTAACACTGAAGCTTTCTTT. Translating gives CASSSGSSNTEAFF. The variable domain in full, completed from reference TRBV5-1 and TRBJ1-1, reads KAGVTQTPRYLIKTRGQQVTLSCSPISGHRSVSWYQQTPGQGLQFLFEYFSETQRNKGNFPGRFSGRQFSNSRSEMNVSTLELGDSALYLCASSSGSSNTEAFFGQGTRLTVV.

This clonotype showed up many times. The CDR3 DNA reads as TGCAGTGCCAGGGAGCCGAGAGTTGGTAACATTCAGTACTTC. Its translation is CSAREPRVGNIQYF. The chain combines TRBV20-1 with TRBJ2-4; D is possibly TRBD1 or TRBD2 (5 bases each). The V end was cut by 6 bases, the J end by 7 bases, with 19 bases between. The CDR3 has 14 amino acids. From germline, CDR1 is DFQATT and CDR2 SNEGSKA (reference sequence).

This clonotype was recorded at least ten times. The V call is TRBV24-1, the J call TRBJ2-5, with D maybe TRBD1 (6 bases). Germline CDR1 reads KGHDR; CDR2 reads SFDVKD. V was clipped by 4 bases and J by 2 bases, with 13 bases between them. The length of the CDR3 is 15 residues. The DNA for the CDR3 is TGTGCCACCAGTGACCTTCCAGGGGCGCAAGAGACCCAGTACTTC. It specifies CATSDLPGAQETQYF.

The chain couples TRBV3-1 to TRBJ2-7; D gene uncertain. The CDR3 runs to 14 residues. The germline gives CDR1 LGHDT, CDR2 YNNKEL (reference sequence). V was trimmed by 2 bases and J by 1 base, leaving 9 bases between them. CDR3 loop: CASSQRTDSYEQYF. DNA of the CDR3: TGTGCCAGCAGCCAACGGACGGATTCCTACGAGCAGTACTTC.

The rearrangement uses TRBV20-1 and TRBJ2-5; D may be TRBD1 or TRBD2 (5 bases each). The germline gives CDR1 DFQATT, CDR2 SNEGSKA (reference sequence). This CDR3 is built from 11 residues. The V and J ends lost 7 bases and 2 bases respectively, with 8 bases between them. This chain's CDR3 is CSGGNQETQYF. The DNA of the CDR3 is TGCAGTGGGGGGAATCAAGAGACCCAGTACTTC.

This sequence joins TRBV20-1 and TRBJ2-1; maybe TRBD1 (5 bases). The V and J ends lost 3 bases and 6 bases respectively, with 15 bases between them. There are 14 residues in the CDR3. Germline CDR1 and CDR2: DFQATT and SNEGSKA (reference sequence). The CDR3 spells CSASTGHGANEQFF. For the CDR3, the DNA is TGCAGTGCTAGTACGGGCCATGGGGCCAATGAGCAGTTCTTC.

The V call is TRBV20-1, the J call TRBJ2-7, with 8 bases identical to TRBD1. The CDR3 consists of 15 residues. V was pared by 6 bases and J by 2 bases, with 12 bases of the junction left unmatched. Germline V gives CDR1 DFQATT, CDR2 SNEGSKA (reference sequence). In DNA, the CDR3 is TGCAGTGCAGAAAAGCAAGACAGGGGAACCTACGAGCAGTACTTC. Translated, it gives CSAEKQDRGTYEQYF.

Details on this clonotype: A junction boundary mismatches the germline segment, possibly from a read error. The chain uses TRBV5-1 and TRBJ2-7, with D unresolved. Germline CDR1 is SGHRS and CDR2 is YFSETQ. CDR3 length: 15 amino acids. CDR3 nucleotides: TGCGCCTGCAGCTTGGCCGCGACCCACCTCCACGAGCAGTACTTC. The encoded protein is CACSLAATHLHEQYF.

About this clonotype itself: This likely stems from a read error, as it lies one base from a far larger clone. This CDR3 is missing its conserved last phenylalanine or tryptophan, likely due to a read error. CDR3 sequence reads: CASSFGGEQYL. In DNA form, the CDR3 reads TGTGCCAGCAGTTTTGGGGGCGAGCAGTACCTC. The chain employs TRBV27 and TRBJ2-7; the D call may be TRBD1 or TRBD2 (5 bases each). Trimming removed 3 bases at V and 6 bases at J, with 6 bases between. The CDR3 extends over 11 amino acids. Germline CDR1 and CDR2: MNHEY and SMNVEV (reference sequence).

This clonotype has just a few counts. V and J are TRBV10-3 and TRBJ2-7, with D possibly matching TRBD1 (6 bases). This CDR3 has 13 amino acids. Germline CDR1 ENHRY, CDR2 SYGVKD. Trimming left V 6 bases short and J 3 bases short, with 12 bases between. CDR3 sequence (DNA): TGTGCCATCAGGGAAACAGGGTACTACGAGCAGTACTTC. Encoded protein: CAIRETGYYEQYF.

This clonotype occurred a few times. V usage is TRBV11-2 and J usage is TRBJ2-5; D is perhaps TRBD1 or TRBD2 (5 bases each). The germline V and J ends were trimmed by 1 base and 1 base, with 10 bases remaining between them. Germline assignment: CDR1 SGHAT and CDR2 FQNNGV. The CDR3 loop spans 15 amino acids. The CDR3 nucleotides are TGTGCCAGCAGCTTAGTGGGGGTGCTCCAAGAGACCCAGTACTTC. Translated: CASSLVGVLQETQYF.

V and J are TRBV12-3 or TRBV12-4 and TRBJ1-1, with D possibly being TRBD1 (6 bases). The CDR3 is 12 amino acids. V was shortened by 5 bases and J by 11 bases, with 15 bases between the two germline ends. The CDR3 here is CASSPQGLGAFF. CDR3 sequence (DNA): TGTGCCAGCAGTCCCCAGGGGTTGGGGGCTTTCTTT.

The J gene is TRBJ1-4, the V gene TRBV12-3 or TRBV12-4; D perhaps matches TRBD1 (5 bases). CDR3 length: 12 residues. V was cut by 7 bases and J by 7 bases, with 10 bases left in between. This CDR3 is CASTRDGEKLFF. DNA of the CDR3: TGTGCCAGCACCAGGGACGGTGAAAAACTGTTTTTT.

The V and J genes are TRBV10-1 and TRBJ2-3, with D possibly called TRBD1 or TRBD2 (6 bases each). The germline V gene has CDR1 WNHNN and CDR2 SYGVQD (reference sequence). The CDR3 has 15 amino acids. Trimming removed 3 bases at V and 1 base at J, with 11 bases between. CDR3 amino acids: CASSDRGEGTDTQYF. The CDR3 DNA reads TGCGCCAGCAGTGATAGGGGGGAAGGCACAGATACGCAGTATTTT.

In regard to this clonotype: One end of the junction does not line up with germline, which may come from a read error. This chain joins TRBV20-1 and TRBJ2-1; D remains unclear. Germline CDR1 is DFQATT and CDR2 is SNEGSKA (reference sequence). This CDR3 region has 14 residues. CDR3 nucleotide sequence: TGCAGTGCTAGTATGCTGACGGTTTACAATGATCAGTTCTTC. This encodes CSASMLTVYNDQFF.

This clonotype was counted only a few times. This chain links TRBV5-1 with TRBJ2-7; no clear D. CDR1 and CDR2 from the germline V gene are SGHRS and YFSETQ. Trimming cost V 2 bases and J 3 bases, with 12 bases left between them. The CDR3 is made up of 14 amino acids. DNA of the CDR3: TGCGCCAGCAGCTTCCGATCCAGGAGCTACGAGCAGTACTTC. As protein: CASSFRSRSYEQYF.